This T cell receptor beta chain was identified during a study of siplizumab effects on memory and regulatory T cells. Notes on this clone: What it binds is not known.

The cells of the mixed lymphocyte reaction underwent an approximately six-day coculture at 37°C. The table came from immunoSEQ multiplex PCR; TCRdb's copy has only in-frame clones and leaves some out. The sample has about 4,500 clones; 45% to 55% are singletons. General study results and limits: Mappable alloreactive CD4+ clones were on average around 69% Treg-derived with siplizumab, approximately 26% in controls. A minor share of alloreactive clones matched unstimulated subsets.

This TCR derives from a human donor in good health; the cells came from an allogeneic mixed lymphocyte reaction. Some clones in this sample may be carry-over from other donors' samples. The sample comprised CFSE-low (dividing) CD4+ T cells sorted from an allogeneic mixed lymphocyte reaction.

The CDR3 here is CASSFTGGNEKLFF. DNA for the CDR3: TGCGCCAGCAGCTTCACAGGGGGCAATGAAAAACTGTTTTTT. The J gene is TRBJ1-4, the V gene TRBV5-1; 9 bases line up with TRBD1. V lost 2 bases and J lost 5; bases outside the gene matches: 1. From germline, CDR1 is SGHRS and CDR2 YFSETQ. There are 14 residues in the CDR3.